Following are 9 T cell receptor beta chains from one sample sequenced in a study of shared clonotypes between healthy human individuals. Clones were sequenced by immunoSEQ multiplex PCR, and TCRdb holds only the in-frame ones, with some missing. Here the sample spans around 510,000 clones, roughly 95% being singletons. The sample comprised naive CD4+ T cells sorted from blood. Subset specified: CD45RA+ positively selected. All receptors come from a woman aged 25 to 39 in good health.

The gene calls are TRBV18 and TRBJ1-5; 10 bases are a match to TRBD1. The CDR3 sequence is 15 residues long. After removal of 2 bases from V and 3 bases from J, the junction contained 1 base not matched to a gene. Per germline, CDR1 KGHSH and CDR2 LQKENI. The CDR3 DNA reads TGTGCCAGCTCACCAGGACAGGGGGACAATCAGCCCCAGCATTTT. Protein sequence: CASSPGQGDNQPQHF. Together with reference TRBV18 and TRBJ1-5, the CDR3 gives the full variable domain: NAGVMQNPRHLVRRRGQEARLRCSPMKGHSHVYWYRQLPEEGLKFMVYLQKENIIDESGMPKERFSAEFPKEGPSILRIQQVVRGDSAAYFCASSPGQGDNQPQHFGDGTRLSIL.

This sequence joins TRBV6-1 and TRBJ2-7; tentatively, D is TRBD2 (6 bases). Germline V gene lookup returns CDR1 MNHNS and CDR2 SASEGT. The CDR3 length is 17 residues. Trimming removed 0 bases from V and 4 bases from J, with 19 bases in between. The CDR3 DNA sequence: TGTGCCAGCAGTGAAGCGGAGGGGCTCATCGTCTGGTACGAGCAGTACTTC. Protein: CASSEAEGLIVWYEQYF.

This rearrangement joins TRBV5-1 to TRBJ2-3, with D hard to call. Germline values: CDR1 SGHRS, CDR2 YFSETQ. The V and J ends lost 2 bases and 2 bases respectively, with 9 bases between them. This CDR3 has 14 residues. CDR3 coding DNA: TGCGCCAGCAGCTTAACAGCCCCCACAGATACGCAGTATTTT. Translation gives CASSLTAPTDTQYF.

The gene calls are TRBV19 and TRBJ2-5, with 15 nucleotides matching TRBD2. V lost 5 bases to trimming and J lost 10 bases; unmatched junction nucleotides: 8. CDR3 length: 15 amino acids. CDR1 and CDR2 (germline): LNHDA, SQIVND (reference sequence). This CDR3 reads CASSLPGLAGGFQYF. Here the CDR3 DNA reads TGTGCCAGTAGTTTACCGGGACTAGCGGGAGGATTCCAGTACTTC.

This sequence joins TRBV7-9 and TRBJ2-5, with D perhaps matching TRBD1 or TRBD2 (5 bases each). The CDR3 is 15 amino acids. In germline, CDR1 is SEHNR, CDR2 FQNEAQ (reference sequence). V shed 2 bases and J shed 4 bases, with 14 bases lying between them. The CDR3 nucleotides read TGTGCCAGCAGCTTATGGACCGGGGCTGGAGAGACCCAGTACTTC. Amino acids: CASSLWTGAGETQYF.

This chain uses TRBV7-9 with TRBJ1-5, with TRBD1 matching over 7 bases. Germline CDR1 and CDR2: SEHNR and FQNEAQ (reference sequence). The CDR3 is made up of 15 amino acids. V lost 5 bases to trimming and J lost 4 bases; unmatched junction nucleotides: 8. CDR3: CASSRGTAYNQPQHF. The CDR3 DNA is TGTGCCAGCAGCCGCGGGACAGCTTATAATCAGCCCCAGCATTTT.

The chain recombines TRBV5-1 with TRBJ1-3, with D uncertain. CDR1 SGHRS and CDR2 YFSETQ come from the germline V gene. The CDR3 has 15 amino acids. V was cut by 4 bases and J by 0 bases, with 11 bases left in between. CDR3 bases: TGCGCCAGCAGCACCGGACCAGGCTCTGGAAACACCATATATTTT. This sequence encodes CASSTGPGSGNTIYF.

The chain has TRBV2 and TRBJ2-2, with TRBD1 identical over 7 bases. CDR3 length: 14 amino acids. After removal of 3 bases from V and 7 bases from J, the junction contained 5 bases not matched to a gene. Germline CDR1 is SNHLY and CDR2 is FYNNEI. The CDR3 sequence: CASSDHQGDGELFF. Here the CDR3 DNA reads TGTGCCAGCAGTGATCATCAGGGGGACGGGGAGCTGTTTTTT.

V usage is TRBV28 and J usage is TRBJ1-4; D perhaps matches TRBD1 (6 bases). CDR1 MDHEN and CDR2 SYDVKM come from the germline V gene. There are 15 residues in the CDR3. V lost 6 bases and J 6 bases, leaving 17 bases between the germline ends. CDR3: CASSRTGNLDEKLFF. CDR3 in DNA: TGTGCCAGCAGCCGTACAGGGAACCTAGATGAAAAACTGTTTTTT.